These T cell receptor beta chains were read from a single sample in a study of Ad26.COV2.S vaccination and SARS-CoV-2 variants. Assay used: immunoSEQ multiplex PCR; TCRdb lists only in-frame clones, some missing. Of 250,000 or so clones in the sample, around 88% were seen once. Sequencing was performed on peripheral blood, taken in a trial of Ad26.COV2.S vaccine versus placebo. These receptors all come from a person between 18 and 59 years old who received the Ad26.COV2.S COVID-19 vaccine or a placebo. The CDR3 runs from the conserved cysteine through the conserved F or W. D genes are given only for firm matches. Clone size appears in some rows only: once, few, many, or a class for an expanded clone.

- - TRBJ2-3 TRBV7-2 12 CASSYLTDTQYF TGTGCCAGCAGTTACCTGACAGATACGCAGTATTTT
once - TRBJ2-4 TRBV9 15 CASSVGRGAENIQYF TGTGCCAGCAGCGTAGGCCGGGGGGCTGAAAACATTCAGTACTTC
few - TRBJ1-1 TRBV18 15 CASSPTGGRNTEAFF TGTGCCAGCTCACCAACCGGGGGCAGGAACACTGAAGCTTTCTTT
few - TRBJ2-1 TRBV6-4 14 CASSSTGGNNEQFF TGTGCCAGCTCCTCGACTGGCGGAAACAATGAGCAGTTCTTC
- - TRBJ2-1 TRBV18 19 CASSPRTIRDRVSDNEQFF TGTGCCAGCTCACCACGGACAATAAGGGACCGTGTAAGCGACAATGAGCAGTTCTTC
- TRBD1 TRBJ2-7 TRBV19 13 CASSIGQGYEQYF TGTGCCAGTAGTATAGGACAGGGCTACGAGCAGTACTTC
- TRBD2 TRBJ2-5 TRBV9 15 CASSVASGRKETQYF TGTGCCAGCAGCGTAGCTAGCGGGCGAAAAGAGACCCAGTACTTC
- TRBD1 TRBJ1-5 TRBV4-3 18 CASSQDLGPGTGNQPQHF TGCGCCAGCAGCCAAGATTTGGGACCCGGGACAGGGAATCAGCCCCAGCATTTT
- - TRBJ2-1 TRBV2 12 CASSVSGNEQFF TGTGCCAGCAGTGTTTCGGGCAATGAGCAGTTCTTC
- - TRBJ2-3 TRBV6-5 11 CASSRVDTQYF TGTGCCAGTTCTAGGGTAGATACGCAGTATTTT
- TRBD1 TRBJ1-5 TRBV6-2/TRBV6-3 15 CASSPMGQGNQPQHF TGTGCCAGCAGCCCAATGGGACAGGGCAATCAGCCCCAGCATTTT
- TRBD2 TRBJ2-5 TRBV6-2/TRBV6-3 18 CASSGRDSGRGYQETQYF TGTGCCAGCAGTGGAAGAGATAGCGGGAGGGGGTACCAAGAGACCCAGTACTTC
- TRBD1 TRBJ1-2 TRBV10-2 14 CASRMTGKNYGYTF TGCGCCAGCAGAATGACAGGGAAAAACTATGGCTACACCTTC
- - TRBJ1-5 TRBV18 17 CASSSRQGQGLNQPQHF TGTGCCAGCTCATCAAGGCAGGGGCAGGGGCTTAATCAGCCCCAGCATTTT
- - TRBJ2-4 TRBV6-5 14 CASRVTGEGNIQYF TGTGCCAGCAGGGTAACAGGGGAGGGAAACATTCAGTACTTC
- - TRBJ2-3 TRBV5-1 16 CASSSPVGSSTDTQYF TGCGCCAGCAGCTCCCCCGTGGGATCTAGCACAGATACGCAGTATTTT
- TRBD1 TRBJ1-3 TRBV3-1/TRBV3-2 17 CASSPPGGQGSGNTIYF TGTGCCAGCAGCCCTCCAGGGGGACAGGGGTCTGGAAACACCATATATTTT
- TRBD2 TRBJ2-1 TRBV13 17 CASSLKMGLGFYNEQFF TGTGCCAGCAGCTTAAAGATGGGACTAGGGTTCTACAATGAGCAGTTCTTC
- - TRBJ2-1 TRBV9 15 CASSVGGGDYNEQFF TGTGCCAGCAGCGTAGGTGGAGGGGATTACAATGAGCAGTTCTTC
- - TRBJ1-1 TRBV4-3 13 CASSLRRDSEAFF TGCGCCAGCAGCCTCAGACGGGACTCTGAAGCTTTCTTT
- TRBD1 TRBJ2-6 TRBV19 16 CASSIDRGSGANVLTF TGTGCCAGTAGTATTGACAGGGGGTCTGGGGCCAACGTCCTGACTTTC
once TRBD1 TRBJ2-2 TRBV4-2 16 CASSHGTGTFHGELFF TGTGCCAGCAGCCATGGGACAGGGACATTTCACGGGGAGCTGTTTTTT
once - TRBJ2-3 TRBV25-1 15 CASSDYRASTDTQYF TGTGCCAGCAGTGACTACAGGGCTAGCACAGATACGCAGTATTTT
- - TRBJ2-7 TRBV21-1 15 CASSARDTRLGEQYF TGTGCTAGCAGCGCCCGGGACACTCGCTTAGGGGAGCAGTACTTC
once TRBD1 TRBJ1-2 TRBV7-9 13 CASNGQGHYGYTF TGTGCCAGCAACGGACAGGGGCACTATGGCTACACCTTC
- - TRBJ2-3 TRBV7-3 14 CASSLGQGTDTQYF TGTGCCAGCAGCTTAGGCCAGGGGACAGATACGCAGTATTTT
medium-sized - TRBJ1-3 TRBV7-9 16 CASSYTGSGGGNTIYF TGTGCCAGCAGCTATACAGGGAGTGGTGGTGGAAACACCATATATTTT
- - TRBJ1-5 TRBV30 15 CAWSLNRGGNQPQHF TGTGCCTGGAGTTTAAACCGAGGAGGCAATCAGCCCCAGCATTTT
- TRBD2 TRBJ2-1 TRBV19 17 CASSIQKRGPSYNEQFF TGTGCCAGTAGTATCCAGAAGCGGGGGCCCTCCTACAATGAGCAGTTCTTC
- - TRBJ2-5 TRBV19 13 CASSILGALEKYF TGTGCCAGTAGTATATTGGGGGCGCTGGAAAAGTACTTC
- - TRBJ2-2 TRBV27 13 CASSFRGFGELFF TGTGCCAGCAGTTTTAGGGGTTTCGGGGAGCTGTTTTTT
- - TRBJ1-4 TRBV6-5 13 CATQRSLNEKLFF TGTGCCACTCAACGGAGCCTTAATGAAAAACTGTTTTTT
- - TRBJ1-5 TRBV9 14 CASSGGGINQPQHF TGTGCCAGCAGCGGAGGGGGGATAAATCAGCCCCAGCATTTT
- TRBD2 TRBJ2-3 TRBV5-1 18 CASSERFSSGGGTDTQYF TGCGCCAGCAGCGAGCGGTTTTCTAGCGGGGGGGGCACAGATACGCAGTATTTT
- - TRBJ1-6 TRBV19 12 CASSALNSPLHF TGTGCCAGTAGTGCCTTGAATTCACCCCTCCACTTT
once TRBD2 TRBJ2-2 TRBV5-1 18 CASSLGLAGTTNTGELFF TGCGCCAGCAGCTTGGGACTAGCGGGGACCACGAACACCGGGGAGCTGTTTTTT
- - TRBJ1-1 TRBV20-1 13 CSASGGMNTEAFF TGCAGTGCTAGTGGAGGAATGAACACTGAAGCTTTCTTT
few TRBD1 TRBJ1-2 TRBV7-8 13 CASSKDRNYGYTF TGTGCCAGCAGCAAGGACAGGAACTATGGCTACACCTTC
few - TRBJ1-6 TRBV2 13 CASKRSYNSPLHF TGTGCCAGCAAGCGCTCCTATAATTCACCCCTCCACTTT
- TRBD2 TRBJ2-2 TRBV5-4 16 CASSKASGSGTGELFF TGTGCCAGCAGCAAGGCTAGCGGGAGCGGAACCGGGGAGCTGTTTTTT
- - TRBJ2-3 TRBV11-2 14 CASSLAGPLDTQYF TGTGCCAGCAGCTTAGCTGGACCCCTAGATACGCAGTATTTT
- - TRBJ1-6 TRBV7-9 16 CASSPADRQIKAPLHF TGTGCCAGCAGCCCTGCGGACAGACAGATTAAAGCGCCCCTCCACTTT
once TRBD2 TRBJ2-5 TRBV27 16 CASSPSTSGGGETQYF TGTGCCAGCAGCCCCTCGACTAGCGGGGGAGGAGAGACCCAGTACTTC
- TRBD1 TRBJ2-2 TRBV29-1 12 CSVSGGDGELFF TGCAGCGTATCAGGGGGCGACGGGGAGCTGTTTTTT
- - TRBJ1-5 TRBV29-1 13 CSVRQSWDQPQHF TGCAGCGTTCGGCAGTCTTGGGATCAGCCCCAGCATTTT
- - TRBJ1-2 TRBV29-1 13 CSVEDGRRYGYTF TGCAGCGTTGAAGACGGCCGGCGATATGGCTACACCTTC
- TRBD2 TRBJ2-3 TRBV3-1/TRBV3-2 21 CASDRGWTSGRALASTDTQYF TGTGCCAGCGACAGGGGTTGGACTAGCGGGAGGGCCCTCGCTAGCACAGATACGCAGTATTTT
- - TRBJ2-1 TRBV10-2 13 CASNGGVTYEQFF TGCGCCAGCAACGGCGGGGTAACTTATGAGCAGTTCTTC
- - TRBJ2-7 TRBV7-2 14 CASSPLTGLGEQYF TGTGCCAGCAGCCCCCTTACAGGGCTTGGCGAGCAGTACTTC
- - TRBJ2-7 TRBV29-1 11 CSGKAGPEQYF TGCAGCGGGAAGGCGGGGCCCGAGCAGTACTTC
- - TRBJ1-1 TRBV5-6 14 CASSLGRAGTEAFF TGTGCCAGCAGCTTGGGCAGGGCAGGCACTGAAGCTTTCTTT
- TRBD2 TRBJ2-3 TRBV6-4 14 CASSIAGGTDTQYF TGTGCCAGCAGTATAGCGGGAGGCACAGATACGCAGTATTTT
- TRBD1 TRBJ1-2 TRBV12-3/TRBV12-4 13 CASSSTGGNGYTF TGTGCCAGCAGTTCGACAGGGGGCAATGGCTACACCTTC
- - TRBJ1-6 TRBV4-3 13 CASSHQRGSPLHF TGCGCCAGCAGCCATCAGAGGGGTTCACCCCTCCACTTT
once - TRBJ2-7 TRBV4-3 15 CASSQDLNGYYEQYF TGCGCCAGCAGCCAAGATTTAAACGGGTACTACGAGCAGTACTTC
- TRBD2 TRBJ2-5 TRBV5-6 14 CASSLVAGKETQYF TGTGCCAGCAGCTTGGTAGCGGGGAAGGAGACCCAGTACTTC
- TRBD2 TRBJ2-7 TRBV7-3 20 CASSQQPRTSSAESSYEQYF TGTGCCAGCAGCCAACAACCCAGGACTAGCAGCGCCGAGAGCTCCTACGAGCAGTACTTC